Listed below are T cell receptor beta chains from one sample, sequenced in a study of T cells in localized non-small cell lung cancer. Produced via immunoSEQ multiplex PCR; TCRdb's table is partial and in-frame only. This table has roughly 35,000 clones, roughly 89% appearing once. The sequencing here drew on peripheral blood, taken before any cancer treatment. These receptors were taken from a woman aged 35-70 years with stage I lung adenocarcinoma. Both conserved end residues are part of each CDR3. A D gene is named only where the DNA matches it firmly. Part of the rows lack a size; the others show once, few, many or a class for expanded clones.

J gene | clone size | V gene | D gene | CDR3 DNA | CDR3 protein
TRBJ1-5 | - | TRBV23-1 | - | TGCGCCAGCAGTCAAGGGGGCTATAGCAATCAGCCCCAGCATTTT | CASSQGGYSNQPQHF
TRBJ2-3 | few | TRBV5-1 | - | TGCGCCAGCAGGTCCTCATGGGGTACTAGCACAGATACGCAGTATTTT | CASRSSWGTSTDTQYF
TRBJ1-4 | - | TRBV7-9 | TRBD1 | TGTGCCAGCAGCTGGACAGGGGGAAATGAAAAACTGTTTTTT | CASSWTGGNEKLFF
TRBJ2-2 | - | TRBV5-1 | - | TGCGCCAGCAAGGCCGGTTGGAACACCGGGGAGCTGTTTTTT | CASKAGWNTGELFF
TRBJ1-2 | - | TRBV7-9 | - | TGTGCCAGCAGCCGAATTACGACAGAGAACTATGGCTACACCTTC | CASSRITTENYGYTF
TRBJ2-3 | - | TRBV2 | - | TGTGCCAGCAGGTCCCCTTCTAGCGTGACGCAGTATTTT | CASRSPSSVTQYF
TRBJ2-5 | - | TRBV4-2 | - | TGTGCCAGCAGCCAAGACTTCACGGGGGTCAAAGAGACCCAGTACTTC | CASSQDFTGVKETQYF
TRBJ2-5 | - | TRBV11-3 | - | TGTGCCAGCAGCTTAGCAGCGGCCTACCAAGAGGCCCAGTACTTC | CASSLAAAYQEAQYF
TRBJ1-4 | - | TRBV28 | - | TGTGCCAGCAGTCAAAGAAAAAAACTGTTTTTT | CASSQRKKLFF
TRBJ1-2 | - | TRBV28 | TRBD1 | TGTGCCAGCCGACAGGGGGCGGGCTACACCTTC | CASRQGAGYTF
TRBJ2-3 | - | TRBV10-3 | - | TGTGCCATCGCCGGGGTGACGGGAGATACGCAGTATTTT | CAIAGVTGDTQYF
TRBJ2-2 | - | TRBV5-1 | - | TGCGCCAGCAGCTTGTCAGGGACCGGGGAGCTGTTTTTT | CASSLSGTGELFF
TRBJ2-7 | - | TRBV29-1 | - | TGCAGCGTTGTAGTTGGATCCCACGAGCAGTACTTC | CSVVVGSHEQYF
TRBJ2-2 | once | TRBV27 | - | TGTGCCAGCAGTTTATCCGGGGCTACCGGGGAGCTGTTTTTT | CASSLSGATGELFF
TRBJ2-7 | - | TRBV19 | TRBD1 | TGTGCCAGTACGACAGGGGGGGCGTACGAGCAGTACTTC | CASTTGGAYEQYF
TRBJ2-3 | - | TRBV14 | - | TGTGCCAGCAGCCAAGGGCGTGAGCGGATCGTAGATACGCAGTATTTT | CASSQGRERIVDTQYF
TRBJ2-3 | - | TRBV7-2 | TRBD2 | TGTGCCAGCAGCTTAGAGGGTTGGACTAGCGGGGGGTCGGATACGCAGTATTTT | CASSLEGWTSGGSDTQYF
TRBJ2-7 | - | TRBV21-1 | - | TGTGCCAGCAGCAAGCCCCAGCAGGGGGGGGAGCAGTACTTC | CASSKPQQGGEQYF
TRBJ2-2 | - | TRBV6-5 | - | TGTGCCACCTACATGTCACAAATAAGTACCGGGGAGCTGTTTTTT | CATYMSQISTGELFF
TRBJ2-3 | - | TRBV11-3 | TRBD2 | TGTGCCAGCAGCTCCGGGACTACCTTAGATACGCAGTATTTT | CASSSGTTLDTQYF
TRBJ1-4 | - | TRBV18 | TRBD1 | TGTGCCAGCTCACCACCGGCCAGGGGGCTTGAAAAACTGTTTTTT | CASSPPARGLEKLFF
TRBJ2-1 | - | TRBV7-8 | TRBD2 | TGTGCCAGCAGCGCCAAGCTAGCGGGGGATCAATCTTGGGAGCAGTTCTTC | CASSAKLAGDQSWEQFF
TRBJ2-7 | - | TRBV2 | - | TGTGCCAGCAGCCTGACGCGGGACCGTCAGTACTTC | CASSLTRDRQYF
TRBJ1-6 | - | TRBV6-1 | TRBD1 | TGTGCCAGCAGTGAGCGGACAGGGGGCTTTAATTCACCCCTCCACTTT | CASSERTGGFNSPLHF
TRBJ1-5 | - | TRBV9 | - | TGTGCCAGCAGCCGTACCTCAGGGTCTAATCAGCCCCAGCATTTT | CASSRTSGSNQPQHF
TRBJ1-5 | - | TRBV2 | - | TGTGCCAGCAGTGGGGGATCGGATCGGCGCAATCAGCCCCAGCATTTT | CASSGGSDRRNQPQHF
TRBJ1-2 | - | TRBV5-5 | TRBD1 | TGTGCCAGCAGCCCGGGACAGGGGAGAAGTGGCTACACCTTC | CASSPGQGRSGYTF
TRBJ2-3 | - | TRBV5-1 | TRBD1 | TGCGCCAGCAGCTCCGGGACAGTCACAGATACGCAGTATTTT | CASSSGTVTDTQYF
TRBJ1-2 | - | TRBV2 | TRBD1 | TGTGCCAGCAGTGACGAGGCGAGTAATGACAGGGCGGGTGGCTACACCTTC | CASSDEASNDRAGGYTF
TRBJ2-2 | once | TRBV7-6 | TRBD1 | TGTGCCAGCAGCTTACGACAGGGGACGGCAAGGGACGGGCCCGGGGAGCTGTTTTTT | CASSLRQGTARDGPGELFF
TRBJ1-2 | - | TRBV5-6 | TRBD1 | TGTGCCAGCAGCTCCTTAAAAAAAAACAGGGGAGGCTACACCTTC | CASSSLKKNRGGYTF
TRBJ1-3 | - | TRBV12-2 | - | TGTGCAAGTCGCTTAGAGGGGGACAGACAACGCTCTGGAAACACCATATATTTT | CASRLEGDRQRSGNTIYF